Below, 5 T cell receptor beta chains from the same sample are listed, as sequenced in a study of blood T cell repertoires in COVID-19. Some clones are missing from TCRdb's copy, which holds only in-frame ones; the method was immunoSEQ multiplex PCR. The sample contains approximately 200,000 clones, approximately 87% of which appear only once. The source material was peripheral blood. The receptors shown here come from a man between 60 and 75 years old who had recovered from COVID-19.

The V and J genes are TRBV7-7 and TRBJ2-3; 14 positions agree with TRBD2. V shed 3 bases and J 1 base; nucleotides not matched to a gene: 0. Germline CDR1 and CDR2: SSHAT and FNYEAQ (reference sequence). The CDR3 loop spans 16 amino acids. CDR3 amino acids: CASSLGLAGGTDTQYF. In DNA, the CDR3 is TGTGCCAGCAGCTTGGGACTAGCGGGAGGCACAGATACGCAGTATTTT.

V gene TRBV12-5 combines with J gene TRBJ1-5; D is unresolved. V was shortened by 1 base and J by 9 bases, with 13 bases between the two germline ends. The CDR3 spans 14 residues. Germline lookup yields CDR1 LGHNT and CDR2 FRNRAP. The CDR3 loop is CASGLETPRGPQHF. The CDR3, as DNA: TGTGCTAGTGGTTTGGAAACACCCCGGGGGCCCCAGCATTTT.

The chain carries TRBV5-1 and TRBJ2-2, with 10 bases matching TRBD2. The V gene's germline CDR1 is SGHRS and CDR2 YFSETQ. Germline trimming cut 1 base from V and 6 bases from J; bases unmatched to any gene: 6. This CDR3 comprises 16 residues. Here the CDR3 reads CASSLFSGRPPGELFF. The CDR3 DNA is TGCGCCAGCAGCTTGTTTAGCGGGAGGCCCCCCGGGGAGCTGTTTTTT.

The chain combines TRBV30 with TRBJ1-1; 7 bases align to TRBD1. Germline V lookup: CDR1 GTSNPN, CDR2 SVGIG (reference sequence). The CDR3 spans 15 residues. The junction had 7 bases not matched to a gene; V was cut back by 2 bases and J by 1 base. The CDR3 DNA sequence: TGTGCCTGGAGTCCCGGGACAGTTTCGAACACTGAAGCTTTCTTT. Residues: CAWSPGTVSNTEAFF.

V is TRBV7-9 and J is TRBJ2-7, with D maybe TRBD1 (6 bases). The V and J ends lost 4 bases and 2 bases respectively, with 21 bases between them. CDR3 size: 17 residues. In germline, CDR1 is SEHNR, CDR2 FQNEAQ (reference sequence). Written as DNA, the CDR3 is TGTGCCAGCAGCTCTAGTGGCGTGCGACAGGCAGCCTACGAGCAGTACTTC. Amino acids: CASSSSGVRQAAYEQYF.